This T cell receptor (beta chain) was recorded in a study of OX40 agonist ivuxolimab in advanced cancers. The method was immunoSEQ multiplex PCR; TCRdb's version includes in-frame clones alone and lacks a portion of them. Counted here are 100,000 or so clones, around 85% occurring once; the ten biggest clones make up around 4%. Patients with autoimmune history or systemic immunosuppression were excluded. With 7 bases removed from V and 7 bases from J, the gap between germline ends came to 17 bases. In germline, CDR1 is LNHDA, CDR2 SQIVND (reference sequence). The CDR3 length is 13 residues. This clone showed up just once.

The material was CD4+ or CD8+ T cells sorted from blood, obtained in a trial of the OX40 agonist ivuxolimab. The rearrangement uses TRBV19 and TRBJ2-7, with a possible D match to TRBD1 (7 bases). This clonotype was obtained from an adult with an advanced solid tumor such as melanoma, head and neck, liver or kidney cancer. For the CDR3, the DNA is TGTGCCAGTACGGCAGGGGGGTTAGGGGAGCAGTACTTC. Encoded protein: CASTAGGLGEQYF.